This T cell receptor (beta chain) derives from a study of blood T cell repertoires in COVID-19. Using immunoSEQ multiplex PCR, the repertoire was profiled, and TCRdb retains in-frame clones only, with some absent. The sample records about 670,000 clones, 70% to 90% being singletons. Germline trimming cut 3 bases from V and 1 base from J; bases unmatched to any gene: 6. Germline-derived CDR1 and CDR2 are MGHRA and YSYEKL. The CDR3 length is 17 residues. Material: peripheral blood. This clonotype originated in a woman aged 18-29 years with acute or convalescent COVID-19. The chain uses TRBV4-1 and TRBJ2-2; 9 nucleotides agree with TRBD1. CDR3 bases: TGCGCCAGCAGCCATCCCCGGACAGGGGTGAACACCGGGGAGCTGTTTTTT. Amino acid sequence: CASSHPRTGVNTGELFF.